This T cell receptor beta chain was captured by sequencing in a study of graft-versus-host responses after intestinal transplantation. At the level of the study: Multivisceral, liver-intestinal, or isolated intestinal grafts were transplanted into recipients.

CDR1 is SGHRS and CDR2 is YFSETQ in the germline V gene. This CDR3 spans 15 amino acids. The ends were cut back, 0 bases at V and 5 bases at J, with 14 bases in the middle. Sequencing used immunoSEQ multiplex PCR; TCRdb keeps in-frame clones, though not all of them. The table lists 16,000 or so clones, about 83% of them singletons. About this clone itself: The antigen remains undetermined.

The starting material, graft tissue, was processed to release intraepithelial and lamina propria lymphocytes. Overall study findings and caveats: Patients with graft-donor T cell macrochimerism had high graft-versus-host to host-versus-graft clonal ratios in allografts. Marrow from the recipient contained GvH clones, some of which had appeared first in ileum or blood. HvG clone declines early post-transplant were associated with peak circulating GvH levels.

The sequence was collected from a human patient who received an intestinal transplant, so some T cells may come from the graft donor. J is TRBJ1-1 and V is TRBV5-1; a possible D gene is TRBD1 (6 bases). The sample in question was ileum tissue, obtained approximately 83 weeks after intestinal transplantation. CDR3 residues: CASSLADSLRTEAFF. The CDR3 DNA reads TGCGCCAGCAGCTTGGCGGACAGCCTCCGGACTGAAGCTTTCTTT.